This is a list of T cell receptor beta chains from one sample in a study of cytomegalovirus exposure and HLA in healthy donors. Sequenced by immunoSEQ multiplex PCR; TCRdb stores in-frame clones only, minus some. Of about 76,000 clones in the sample, roughly 70% were seen once. Sequencing was done on a sample of PBMCs. The origin of the receptors is a man between 60 and 75 years old in good health and CMV-seropositive. CDR3s include the opening cysteine and the closing phenylalanine or tryptophan. D genes are given only for firm matches. Some rows have no size entry. The others give once, few or many, or a class for an expanded clone.

d_gene | j_gene | v_gene | abundance | CDR3aa | CDR3nt
- | TRBJ1-6 | TRBV9 | - | CASSPDSISPLHF | TGTGCCAGCAGCCCGGACAGCATTTCACCCCTCCACTTT
- | TRBJ2-2 | TRBV27 | few | CASSFLGVAGELFF | TGTGCCAGCAGTTTTCTGGGAGTTGCCGGGGAGCTGTTTTTT
- | TRBJ2-7 | TRBV19 | once | CASSPRQAAYEQYF | TGTGCCAGTAGTCCCCGACAGGCTGCCTACGAGCAGTACTTC
- | TRBJ1-1 | TRBV29-1 | few | CSVKEPSQREAFF | TGCAGCGTGAAGGAGCCGTCTCAGCGGGAGGCTTTCTTT
- | TRBJ2-3 | TRBV9 | - | CASSVYGGSTDTQYF | TGTGCCAGCAGCGTATACGGGGGATCGACAGATACGCAGTATTTT
- | TRBJ1-1 | TRBV30 | - | CAWTTYRQLNTEAFF | TGTGCCTGGACGACCTACCGACAGTTGAACACTGAAGCTTTCTTT
TRBD1 | TRBJ1-1 | TRBV6-5 | few | CASSRNRGTEAFF | TGTGCCAGCAGTCGGAACAGGGGTACTGAAGCTTTCTTT
- | TRBJ2-7 | TRBV4-3 | - | CASSQDVAVASYEQYF | TGCGCCAGCAGCCAAGATGTGGCGGTAGCTTCCTACGAGCAGTACTTC
- | TRBJ2-7 | TRBV5-6 | once | CASSLVWAVNHEQYF | TGTGCCAGCAGCTTGGTATGGGCAGTCAACCACGAGCAGTACTTC
TRBD1 | TRBJ2-5 | TRBV19 | - | CASRPGQHQETQYF | TGTGCCAGTAGACCGGGACAGCACCAAGAGACCCAGTACTTC
TRBD2 | TRBJ2-1 | TRBV2 | once | CASRGTSGNNEQFF | TGTGCCAGCAGGGGGACTAGCGGGAACAATGAGCAGTTCTTC
- | TRBJ1-1 | TRBV6-1 | - | CASRLGGSTEAFF | TGTGCCAGCAGGCTGGGGGGGAGCACTGAAGCTTTCTTT
TRBD1 | TRBJ1-2 | TRBV7-9 | - | CASSSSGTGVPRHGYTF | TGTGCCAGCAGCAGCTCCGGGACAGGCGTCCCCCGGCATGGCTACACCTTC
- | TRBJ2-7 | TRBV7-2 | - | CASSYAGAGATYEQYF | TGTGCCAGCAGCTACGCTGGAGCGGGCGCCACCTACGAGCAGTACTTC
TRBD1 | TRBJ2-2 | TRBV4-3 | few | CASSPTLQGTGELFF | TGCGCCAGCAGCCCGACCCTACAGGGGACCGGGGAGCTGTTTTTT
- | TRBJ2-7 | TRBV27 | - | CASRPTGLLTYEQYF | TGTGCCAGCAGACCGACAGGTCTTCTTACCTACGAGCAGTACTTC
TRBD1 | TRBJ1-4 | TRBV7-9 | - | CASSLATGTEKLFF | TGTGCCAGCAGCTTAGCGACAGGGACGGAAAAACTGTTTTTT
- | TRBJ2-7 | TRBV19 | few | CASSPLEGMNYEQYF | TGTGCCAGTAGCCCTCTGGAGGGGATGAACTACGAGCAGTACTTC
- | TRBJ2-7 | TRBV5-1 | - | CASSLYRTGFYEQYF | TGCGCCAGCAGCTTGTATAGGACTGGGTTCTACGAGCAGTACTTC
- | TRBJ1-3 | TRBV6-1 | - | CANSDTGGRDTIYF | TGTGCCAACAGTGACACGGGAGGGCGTGACACCATATATTTT
- | TRBJ2-7 | TRBV15 | - | CATSRDREQYF | TGTGCCACCAGCAGAGACAGGGAGCAGTACTTC
- | TRBJ1-1 | TRBV6-5 | once | CASSYGGGGMNTEAFF | TGTGCCAGCAGTTACGGCGGGGGCGGGATGAACACTGAAGCTTTCTTT
TRBD1 | TRBJ2-7 | TRBV27 | - | CASTSGTGGFYEQYF | TGTGCCAGCACTTCCGGGACAGGGGGCTTCTACGAGCAGTACTTC
- | TRBJ2-7 | TRBV11-2 | once | CASSLGPKIYEQYF | TGTGCCAGCAGCTTGGGGCCCAAGATCTACGAGCAGTACTTC
- | TRBJ1-2 | TRBV5-4 | - | CASSLSGGGTQWGYTF | TGTGCCAGCAGCTTGAGTGGCGGGGGTACCCAATGGGGCTACACCTTC
- | TRBJ1-1 | TRBV7-8 | - | CASSLRGDRSKAFF | TGTGCCAGCAGCTTAAGAGGTGACAGGTCTAAGGCTTTCTTT
- | TRBJ1-2 | TRBV4-1 | - | CASSQDGDRPYYGYTF | TGCGCCAGCAGCCAAGATGGAGACAGACCATACTATGGCTACACCTTC
- | TRBJ2-6 | TRBV7-8 | - | CASSPGTELVGANVLTF | TGTGCCAGCAGCCCCGGGACTGAATTGGTGGGGGCCAACGTCCTGACTTTC
- | TRBJ1-1 | TRBV7-9 | - | CSSSSSGWNTEAFF | TGTTCCAGCAGCTCGTCAGGGTGGAACACTGAAGCTTTCTTT
- | TRBJ2-1 | TRBV5-4 | - | CASSLTDTGINYNEQFF | TGTGCCAGCAGTCTCACTGATACAGGGATAAACTACAATGAGCAGTTCTTC